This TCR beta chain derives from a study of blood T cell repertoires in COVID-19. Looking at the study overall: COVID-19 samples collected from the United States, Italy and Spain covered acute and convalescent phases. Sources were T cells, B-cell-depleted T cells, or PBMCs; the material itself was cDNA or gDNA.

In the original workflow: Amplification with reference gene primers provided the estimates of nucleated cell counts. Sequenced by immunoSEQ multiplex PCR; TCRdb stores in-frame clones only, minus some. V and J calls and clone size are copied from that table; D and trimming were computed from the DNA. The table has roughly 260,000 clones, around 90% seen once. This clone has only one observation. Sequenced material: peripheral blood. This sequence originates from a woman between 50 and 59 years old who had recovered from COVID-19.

The CDR3 DNA is TGTGCCAGTCGCTTCGGGACAGGGGAAGAAACGGATTCACCCCTCCACTTT. It specifies CASRFGTGEETDSPLHF. V usage is TRBV19 and J usage is TRBJ1-6; 10 bases line up with TRBD1. Per germline, CDR1 LNHDA and CDR2 SQIVND (reference sequence). The CDR3 is 17 residues long. V shed 8 bases and J 8 bases; nucleotides not matched to a gene: 15.